The entry below gives a single T cell receptor beta chain sequence along with its context. Its antigen is still unknown. Authors' methods: ImmunoSEQ sequences covered only the junction and lacked quality scores; filtering therefore differed. Repertoires were generated with immunoSEQ multiplex PCR, while TCRdb's copy carries only in-frame clones and drops some. V, J and clone size are taken as reported in that table, and D and trimming were inferred from the DNA itself. This sample has roughly 1,800,000 clones; roughly 94% occur once, and the top ten carry 1% to 1.5%. This entry belongs to a study of shared clonotypes between healthy human individuals. Study in general: Researchers drew samples from two women and a few men aged 18 to 49.

CDR1 SGHAT and CDR2 FQNNGV come from the germline V gene. CDR3 length equals 16 residues. V lost 1 base and J lost 4; bases outside the gene matches: 7. General study points: The four-donor shared clonotypes exceeded non-shared clonotypes in generation probability, with non-shared ones scoring lower. Clonotype sharing levels among donors were expected to vary with sequencing depth.

Terminally differentiated effector memory CD45RA+ cells were left out of the naive CD8 fraction, which was CD45RO-negative and positively selected for CCR7. The chain uses TRBV11-2 and TRBJ2-1; 7 bases match TRBD2. The TCR comes from a man between 18 and 29 years old in good health. Sequenced input: naive CD8+ T cells sorted from blood. The CDR3 DNA sequence: TGTGCCAGCAGCTTAGGGATCGCTAGCGGTTACAATGAGCAGTTCTTC. Amino acids: CASSLGIASGYNEQFF.